A single sample gave rise to the 9 T cell receptor beta chains below, sequenced in a study of response to subunit inactivated influenza vaccine. TCRdb itself ran the RT-PCR reads through MiXCR, one entry per CDR3 protein. Of more than 450,000 distinct CDR3 sequences in the sample, around 8% were seen once. Here the sequenced sample was PBMCs from blood, taken roughly 24 months after vaccination. The receptors shown here come from a man between 50 and 69 years old who received an inactivated influenza vaccine.

The chain has TRBV10-2 and TRBJ1-6, with D hard to call. Germline V gene data show CDR1 as WSHSY and CDR2 as SAAADI. The CDR3 totals 13 residues. The V end lost 0 bases, the J end lost 9 bases, and 6 bases lay between the germline ends. The CDR3 spells CASSESKVSPLHF. CDR3 DNA sequence: TGCGCCAGCAGTGAGTCGAAGGTTTCACCCCTCCACTTT.

This clonotype has a count of ten or more. The chain employs TRBV5-1 and TRBJ2-7; TRBD2 agrees at 8 bases. The CDR3 covers 13 residues. Germline values: CDR1 SGHRS, CDR2 YFSETQ. V shed 4 bases, J shed 2 bases, and the junction held 2 bases outside the gene matches. CDR3 nucleotide sequence: TGCGCCAGCAGCACTAGCGGTACCTACGAGCAGTACTTC. Its protein product is CASSTSGTYEQYF.

This clonotype occurred a few times. The CDR3 sequence is CSADTPGLAGPMMFNEQFF. The CDR3 DNA follows: TGCAGTGCTGACACCCCGGGACTAGCGGGACCCATGATGTTCAATGAGCAGTTCTTC. This rearrangement joins TRBV20-1 to TRBJ2-1; 13 nucleotides align to TRBD2. Germline CDR1 is DFQATT and CDR2 is SNEGSKA (reference sequence). V dropped 5 bases and J dropped 6; count of bases not matched to a gene: 19. The CDR3 consists of 19 residues.

This clonotype has at least ten counts. This sequence joins TRBV5-6 and TRBJ2-7; 8 bases map to TRBD2. The V segment lost 4 bases and the J segment 6 bases; nucleotides outside the gene matches: 12. The CDR3 has 15 amino acids. CDR1 is SGHDT and CDR2 is YYEEEE in the germline V gene. For the CDR3, the DNA is TGTGCCAGCAGCCTGATAAGCGGGAGTGCTGGCGAGCAGTACTTC. Translated, it gives CASSLISGSAGEQYF. The whole variable domain, remainder taken from reference TRBV5-6 and TRBJ2-7, is DAGVTQSPTHLIKTRGQQVTLRCSPKSGHDTVSWYQQALGQGPQFIFQYYEEEERQRGNFPDRFSGHQFPNYSSELNVNALLLGDSALYLCASSLISGSAGEQYFGPGTRLTVT.

There are a few counts of this clonotype. J is TRBJ1-1 and V is TRBV6-5; D remains unclear. The germline V gene has CDR1 MNHEY and CDR2 SVGAGI. V shed 2 bases and J shed 5 bases, with 9 bases lying between them. CDR3 length: 13 residues. CDR3 residues: CASSYGESTEAFF. The CDR3 nucleotides are TGTGCCAGCAGTTACGGGGAATCGACTGAAGCTTTCTTT.

This clonotype occurred once. The chain links TRBV5-5 to TRBJ2-5; D perhaps matches TRBD1 (5 bases). V was pared by 4 bases and J by 0 bases, with 13 bases between. This CDR3 region has 15 residues. Germline loops: CDR1 SGHKS, CDR2 YYEKEE (reference sequence). The chain's CDR3 is CASSPGHPYQETQYF. CDR3 DNA: TGTGCCAGCAGCCCTGGACACCCGTACCAAGAGACCCAGTACTTC.

Ten or more counts support this clonotype. A junction end diverges from the germline sequence, so it may reflect a read error. The chain employs TRBV14 and TRBJ2-5; D not certain. Germline CDR1 SGHDN, CDR2 FVKESK. The CDR3 totals 11 residues. The CDR3 DNA reads as TGTGCCAGCAGCCCTTCCCTAGGTCTGCACTTC. It specifies CASSPSLGLHF.

The chain uses TRBV7-6 and TRBJ2-3; 8 nucleotides line up with TRBD1. After removal of 1 base from V and 4 bases from J, the junction contained 10 bases not matched to a gene. The germline CDR1 and CDR2 sequences are SGHVS and FNYEAQ. The length of the CDR3 is 17 residues. The chain's CDR3 is CASSLDQDRAPPDTQYF. The CDR3 DNA reads TGTGCCAGCAGCTTAGACCAGGACAGGGCCCCACCAGATACGCAGTATTTT.

This clonotype occurred a few times. V gene TRBV6-2 or TRBV6-3 combines with J gene TRBJ2-3; D gene uncertain. Trimming removed 6 bases from V and 4 bases from J, with 8 bases in between. The CDR3 is made up of 12 amino acids. Per the germline V gene, CDR1 is MNHEY and CDR2 is SVGEGT. DNA of the CDR3: TGTGCCAGCAGGTACGGACCAGATACGCAGTATTTT. Translating gives CASRYGPDTQYF.